The T cell receptor beta chain under discussion was sequenced for a study of early T cells in non-severe SARS-CoV-2 infection. Whole-study context: Sequencing of bulk RNA from unsorted whole blood was done, without chain pairing.

As regards this clonotype: Antigen unknown.

Individual cDNA molecules carried attached unique molecular identifiers. TCRdb itself ran the 5' RACE reads through MiXCR, one entry per CDR3 protein. This sample has approximately 52,000 distinct CDR3 sequences, with 15% found just once. The CDR3 consists of 16 residues. V was shortened by 5 bases and J by 8 bases, with 22 bases between the two germline ends. Germline values: CDR1 MNHEY, CDR2 SMNVEV (reference sequence). Study-level points and caveats: VDJdb-based matching was biased toward anti-spike CD8 responses and missed private and CD4 specificities.

The sample was whole blood, taken at baseline. This clonotype was sampled from an adult who was a healthcare worker with PCR-confirmed SARS-CoV-2 infection or an uninfected control (not recorded which). The chain couples TRBV27 to TRBJ2-1; perhaps TRBD1 as D (6 bases). The CDR3, as DNA: TGTGCCAGCAGTCACTTTGGACAGAACGGAATGTATGAGCAGTTCTTC. Encoded protein: CASSHFGQNGMYEQFF.